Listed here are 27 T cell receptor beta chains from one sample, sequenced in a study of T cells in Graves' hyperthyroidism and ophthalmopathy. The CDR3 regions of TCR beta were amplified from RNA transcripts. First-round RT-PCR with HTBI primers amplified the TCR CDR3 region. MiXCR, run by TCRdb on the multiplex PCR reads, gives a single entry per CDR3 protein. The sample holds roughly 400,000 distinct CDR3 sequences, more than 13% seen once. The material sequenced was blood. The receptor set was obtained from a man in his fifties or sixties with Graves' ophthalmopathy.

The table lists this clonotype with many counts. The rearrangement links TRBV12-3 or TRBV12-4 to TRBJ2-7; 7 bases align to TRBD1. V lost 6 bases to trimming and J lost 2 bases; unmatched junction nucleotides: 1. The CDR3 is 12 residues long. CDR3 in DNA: TGTGCCAGCAGAGGGACAGCCTACGAGCAGTACTTC. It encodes CASRGTAYEQYF.

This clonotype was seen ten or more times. The CDR3 coding sequence is TGTGCCTGGAGTGGCAGATACAATGAGCAGTTCTTC. Protein sequence: CAWSGRYNEQFF. The chain uses TRBV30 and TRBJ2-1; D is unclear. The V end lost 1 base, the J end lost 4 bases, and 5 bases lay between the germline ends. The V gene's germline CDR1 is GTSNPN and CDR2 SVGIG (reference sequence). The CDR3 is 12 amino acids.

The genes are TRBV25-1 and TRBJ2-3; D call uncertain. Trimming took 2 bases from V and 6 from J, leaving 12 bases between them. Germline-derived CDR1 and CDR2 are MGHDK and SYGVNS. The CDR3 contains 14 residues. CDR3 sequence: CASSEETRSDTQYF. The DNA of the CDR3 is TGTGCCAGCAGTGAAGAAACCCGATCGGATACGCAGTATTTT.

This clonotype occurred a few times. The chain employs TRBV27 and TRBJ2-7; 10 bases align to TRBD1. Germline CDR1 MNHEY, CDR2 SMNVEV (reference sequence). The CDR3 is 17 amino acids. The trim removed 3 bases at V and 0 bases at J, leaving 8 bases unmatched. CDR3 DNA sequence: TGTGCCAGCAGTTTTAAGACAGGGGGCCACCGCTCCTACGAGCAGTACTTC. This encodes CASSFKTGGHRSYEQYF.

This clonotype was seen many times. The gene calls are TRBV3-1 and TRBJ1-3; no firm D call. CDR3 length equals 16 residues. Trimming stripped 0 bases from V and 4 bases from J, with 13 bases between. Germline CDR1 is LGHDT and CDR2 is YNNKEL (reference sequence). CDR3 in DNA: TGTGCCAGCAGCCAAGATGGAATCCTGGAGGGAAACACCATATATTTT. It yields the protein CASSQDGILEGNTIYF.

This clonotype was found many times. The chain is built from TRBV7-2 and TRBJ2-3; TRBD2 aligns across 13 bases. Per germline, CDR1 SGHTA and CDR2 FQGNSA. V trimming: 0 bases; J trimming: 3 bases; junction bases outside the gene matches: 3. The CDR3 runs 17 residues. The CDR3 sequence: CASSLAGLAGNTDTQYF. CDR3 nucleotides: TGTGCCAGCAGCTTAGCGGGACTAGCGGGAAATACAGATACGCAGTATTTT.

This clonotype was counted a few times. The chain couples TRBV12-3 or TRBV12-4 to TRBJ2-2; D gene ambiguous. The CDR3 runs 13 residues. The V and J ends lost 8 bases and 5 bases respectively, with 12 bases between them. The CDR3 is CASGPPWTGELFF. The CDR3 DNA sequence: TGTGCCAGCGGACCTCCTTGGACCGGGGAGCTGTTTTTT.

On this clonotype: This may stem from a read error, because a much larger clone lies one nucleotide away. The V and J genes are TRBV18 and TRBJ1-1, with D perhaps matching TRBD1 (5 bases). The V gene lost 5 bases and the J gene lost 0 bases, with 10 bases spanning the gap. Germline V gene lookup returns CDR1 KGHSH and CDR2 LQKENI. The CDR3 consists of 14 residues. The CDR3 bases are TGTGCCAGCTCAGGGGGTTTGGTGAACACTGAAGCTTTCTTT. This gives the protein CASSGGLVNTEAFF.

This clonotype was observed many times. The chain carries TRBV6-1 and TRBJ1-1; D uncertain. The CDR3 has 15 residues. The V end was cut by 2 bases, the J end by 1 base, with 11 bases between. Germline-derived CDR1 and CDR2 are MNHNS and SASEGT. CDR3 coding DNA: TGTGCCAGCAGTGAATTGGGCCCGACGAACACTGAAGCTTTCTTT. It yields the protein CASSELGPTNTEAFF.

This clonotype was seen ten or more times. The CDR3 loop reads CASSLEGQGKTQYF. DNA of the CDR3: TGCGCCAGCAGCTTGGAGGGACAGGGGAAGACCCAGTACTTC. The chain combines TRBV5-1 with TRBJ2-5; 10 bases are a match to TRBD1. With 0 bases clipped from V and 6 bases from J, the junction kept 2 bases outside the gene matches. The CDR3 covers 14 residues. Per germline, CDR1 SGHRS and CDR2 YFSETQ.

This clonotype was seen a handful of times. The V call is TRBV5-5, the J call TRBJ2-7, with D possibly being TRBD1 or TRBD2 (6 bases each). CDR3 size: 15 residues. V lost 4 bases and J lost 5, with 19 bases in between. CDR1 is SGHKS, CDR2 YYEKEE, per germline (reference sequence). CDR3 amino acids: CASSLAGGTLDEQYF. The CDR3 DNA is TGTGCCAGCAGCCTCGCGGGCGGGACATTGGACGAGCAGTACTTC.

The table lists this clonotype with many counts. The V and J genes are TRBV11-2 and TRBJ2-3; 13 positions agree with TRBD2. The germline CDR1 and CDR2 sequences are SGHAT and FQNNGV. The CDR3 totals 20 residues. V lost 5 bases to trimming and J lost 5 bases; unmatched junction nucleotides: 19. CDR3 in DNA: TGTGCCAGCAGCCGCTCCGGGACTAGCGGGACATCGCGGGGGGGAGATACGCAGTATTTT. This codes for CASSRSGTSGTSRGGDTQYF.

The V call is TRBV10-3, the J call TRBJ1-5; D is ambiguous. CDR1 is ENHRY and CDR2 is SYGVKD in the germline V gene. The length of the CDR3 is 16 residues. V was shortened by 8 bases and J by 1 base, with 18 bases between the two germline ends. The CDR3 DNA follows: TGTGCCATCTCGACGGCTTGGGCGGAGAGCAATCAGCCCCAGCATTTT. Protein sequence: CAISTAWAESNQPQHF.

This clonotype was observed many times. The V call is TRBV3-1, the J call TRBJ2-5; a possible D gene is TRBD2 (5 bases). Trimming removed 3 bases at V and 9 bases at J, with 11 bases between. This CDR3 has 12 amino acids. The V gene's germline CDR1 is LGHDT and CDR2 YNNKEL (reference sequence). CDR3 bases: TGTGCCAGCAGCCAGAACCCGGGATCCCAGTACTTC. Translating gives CASSQNPGSQYF.

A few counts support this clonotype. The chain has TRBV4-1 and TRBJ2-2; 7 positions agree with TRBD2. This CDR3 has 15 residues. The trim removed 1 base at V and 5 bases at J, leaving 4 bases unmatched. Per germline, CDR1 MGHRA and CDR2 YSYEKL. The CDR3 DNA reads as TGCGCCAGCAGCCAAGGGGGGGGAGTGACCGGGGAGCTGTTTTTT. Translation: CASSQGGGVTGELFF.

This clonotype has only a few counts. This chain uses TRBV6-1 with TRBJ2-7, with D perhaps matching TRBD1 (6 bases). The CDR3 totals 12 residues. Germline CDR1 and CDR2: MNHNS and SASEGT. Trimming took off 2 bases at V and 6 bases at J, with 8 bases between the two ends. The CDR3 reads CASSEWTVEQYF. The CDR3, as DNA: TGTGCCAGCAGTGAATGGACAGTCGAGCAGTACTTC.

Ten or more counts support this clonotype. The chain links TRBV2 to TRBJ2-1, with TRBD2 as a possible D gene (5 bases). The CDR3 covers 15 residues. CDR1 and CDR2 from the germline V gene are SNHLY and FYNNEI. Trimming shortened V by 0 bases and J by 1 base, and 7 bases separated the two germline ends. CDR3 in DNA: TGTGCCAGCAGTGAAGCCCCGGGGTCCTACAATGAGCAGTTCTTC. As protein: CASSEAPGSYNEQFF.

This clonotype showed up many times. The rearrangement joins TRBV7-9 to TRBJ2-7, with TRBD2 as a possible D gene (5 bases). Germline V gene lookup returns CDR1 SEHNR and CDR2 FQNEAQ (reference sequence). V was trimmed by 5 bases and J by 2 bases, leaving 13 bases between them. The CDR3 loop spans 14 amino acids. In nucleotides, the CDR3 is TGTGCCAGCAGCCGGGATTCCACTACCTACGAGCAGTACTTC. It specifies CASSRDSTTYEQYF.

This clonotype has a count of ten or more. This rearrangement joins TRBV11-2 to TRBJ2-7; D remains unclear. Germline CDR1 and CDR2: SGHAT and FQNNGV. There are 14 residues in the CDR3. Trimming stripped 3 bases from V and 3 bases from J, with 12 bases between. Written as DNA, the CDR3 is TGTGCCAGCAGCTTGATGCCAGACCTCTACGAGCAGTACTTC. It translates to CASSLMPDLYEQYF.

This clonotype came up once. Here the CDR3 reads CASSVSLAAYNEQFF. The CDR3, as DNA: TGTGCCAGCAGCGTCTCCCTAGCGGCCTACAATGAGCAGTTCTTC. The chain is built from TRBV9 and TRBJ2-1; 7 bases are shared with TRBD2. The CDR3 runs to 15 residues. The junction had 4 bases not matched to a gene; V was cut back by 2 bases and J by 2 bases. CDR1 SGDLS and CDR2 YYNGEE come from the germline V gene.

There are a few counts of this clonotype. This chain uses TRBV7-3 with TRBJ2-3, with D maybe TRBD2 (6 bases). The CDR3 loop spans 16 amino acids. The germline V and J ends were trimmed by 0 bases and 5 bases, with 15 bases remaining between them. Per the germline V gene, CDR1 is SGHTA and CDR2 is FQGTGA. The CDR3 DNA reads TGTGCCAGCAGCTTAACTGGCGGGGCTGACGAAGATACGCAGTATTTT. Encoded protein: CASSLTGGADEDTQYF. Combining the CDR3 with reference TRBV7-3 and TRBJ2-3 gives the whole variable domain GAGVSQTPSNKVTEKGKYVELRCDPISGHTALYWYRQSLGQGPEFLIYFQGTGAADDSGLPNDRFFAVRPEGSVSTLKIQRTERGDSAVYLCASSLTGGADEDTQYFGPGTRLTVL.

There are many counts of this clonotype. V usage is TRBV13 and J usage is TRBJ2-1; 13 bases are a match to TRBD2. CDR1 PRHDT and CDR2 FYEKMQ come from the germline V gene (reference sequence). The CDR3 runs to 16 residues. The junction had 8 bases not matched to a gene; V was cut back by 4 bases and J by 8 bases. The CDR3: CASSSPRTSGRDEQFF. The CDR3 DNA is TGTGCCAGCAGCTCACCAAGGACTAGCGGGAGAGATGAGCAGTTCTTC.

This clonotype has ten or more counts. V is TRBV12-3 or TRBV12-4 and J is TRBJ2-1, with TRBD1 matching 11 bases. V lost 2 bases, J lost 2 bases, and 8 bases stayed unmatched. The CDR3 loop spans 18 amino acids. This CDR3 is CASSLFPWTGGTYNEQFF. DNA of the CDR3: TGTGCCAGCAGTTTATTTCCCTGGACAGGGGGCACCTACAATGAGCAGTTCTTC.

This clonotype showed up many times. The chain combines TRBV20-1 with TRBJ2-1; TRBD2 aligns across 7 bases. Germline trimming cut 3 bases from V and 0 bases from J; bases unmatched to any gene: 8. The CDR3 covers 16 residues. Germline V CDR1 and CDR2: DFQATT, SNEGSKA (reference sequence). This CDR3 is CSASPSGISSYNEQFF. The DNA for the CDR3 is TGCAGTGCTAGTCCGAGCGGGATAAGCTCCTACAATGAGCAGTTCTTC.

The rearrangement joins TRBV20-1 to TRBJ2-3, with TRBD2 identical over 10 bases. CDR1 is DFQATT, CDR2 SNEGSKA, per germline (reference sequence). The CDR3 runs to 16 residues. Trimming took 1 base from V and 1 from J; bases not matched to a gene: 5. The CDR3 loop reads CSARVLAGARTDTQYF. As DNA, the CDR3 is TGCAGTGCTAGAGTGCTAGCGGGAGCCCGCACAGATACGCAGTATTTT.

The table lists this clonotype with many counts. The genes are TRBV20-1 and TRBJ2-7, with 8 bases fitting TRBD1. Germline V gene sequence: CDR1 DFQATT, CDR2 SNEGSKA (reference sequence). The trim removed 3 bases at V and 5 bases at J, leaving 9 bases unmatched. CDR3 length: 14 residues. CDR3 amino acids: CSASYGSGGDEQYF. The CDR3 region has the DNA TGCAGTGCTAGTTATGGTTCAGGGGGCGACGAGCAGTACTTC.

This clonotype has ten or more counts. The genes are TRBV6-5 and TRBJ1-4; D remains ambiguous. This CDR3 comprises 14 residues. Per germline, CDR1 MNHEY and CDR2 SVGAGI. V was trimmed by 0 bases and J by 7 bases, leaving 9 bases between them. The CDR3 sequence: CASSYSLRTEKLFF. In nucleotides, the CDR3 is TGTGCCAGCAGTTACTCTTTGCGTACTGAAAAACTGTTTTTT.